This TCR beta chain emerged from a study of CD8+ T cells in alopecia areata. Study at large: Patients in the treated group were given tofacitinib by mouth, 5 to 10 mg twice a day. Tofacitinib ran for 6 to 18 months before 6 months off drug.

Germline V gene sequence: CDR1 MNHEY, CDR2 SMNVEV (reference sequence). This CDR3 region has 19 residues. Trimming at V came to 2 bases and at J to 0 bases, leaving 15 bases not matched to a gene. Extracted RNA was reverse transcribed into cDNA, the sequencing template. Assay: immunoSEQ multiplex PCR; the TCRdb copy retains only in-frame clones and omits some. The sample records 65,000 to 70,000 clones, 50% to 75% being singletons. Samples from alopecia areata patients were lesional scalp punch biopsies and peripheral blood. PBMCs, the starting material, were the source of sorted CD4+ and CD8+ T cells.

The sequencing used CD8+ T cells sorted from blood, collected at week 0. This TCR was recovered from a human donor with alopecia areata. The V call is TRBV27, the J call TRBJ2-5; 7 bases line up with TRBD1. The CDR3 here is CASSLLFPRDRDNQETQYF. The CDR3 bases are TGTGCCAGCAGTTTACTTTTTCCCCGGGACAGAGATAACCAAGAGACCCAGTACTTC.